These T cell receptor beta chains were read from a single sample in a study of blood T cells in healthy people across ages. TCRdb ran MiXCR on the 5' RACE reads and lists one entry per CDR3 protein. The table includes about 1.8 million distinct CDR3 sequences, 40% to 55% detected once. Source material: blood. These receptors came from a woman between 40 and 55 years old in good health. CDR3s include the opening cysteine and the closing phenylalanine or tryptophan. Size values are once, few and many counts, or a class for expanded clones, and some rows have none.

j_gene	len	abundance	v_gene	CDR3aa
TRBJ2-3	12	.	TRBV20-1	CSASRVPDTQYF
TRBJ1-1	19	.	TRBV18	CASSPVKDRVWFMNTEAFF
TRBJ2-3	18	.	TRBV28	CASSFAGLAGQSTDTQYF
TRBJ1-2	13	.	TRBV11-1	CASSGDSQYGYTF
TRBJ2-5	13	.	TRBV5-6	CASSLEQAETQYF
TRBJ2-5	15	.	TRBV7-3	CASSSSGEIQETQYF
TRBJ2-3	12	few	TRBV6-5	CASSYHGDTQYF
TRBJ2-5	15	many	TRBV7-2	CASGTSGGPQETQYF
TRBJ2-5	14	.	TRBV28	CASSLLGAGKTQYF
.	15	few	TRBV20-1	CSAREVVRVPYEQYF
TRBJ2-6	15	few	TRBV28	CASSLGLVGANVLTF
TRBJ2-5	15	.	TRBV4-3	CASSQLIRQSNEQYF
TRBJ1-6	16	.	TRBV4-3	CASSQDEGIYNSPLHF
TRBJ1-5	15	.	TRBV5-1	CASSVGGTDNQPQHF
TRBJ2-5	15	.	TRBV6-6	CASSYLTSGQETQYF
TRBJ2-4	11	.	TRBV7-8	CAGSSQGEQYF
TRBJ2-3	18	.	TRBV7-9	CASSLKRRGLSGTDTQYF
TRBJ2-1	14	.	TRBV7-9	CASRVRGEYNEQFF
.	14	few	TRBV24-1	CATSDWREQETQYF
TRBJ2-1	14	few	TRBV4-2	CASSQEWANDEQFF
TRBJ2-7	14	few	TRBV20-1	CSALSGGYSYEQYF
TRBJ2-7	15	.	TRBV7-2	CASSLGTSPSYEQYF
TRBJ2-1	17	few	TRBV6-2/TRBV6-3	CASRSVQLAGKYNEQFF
TRBJ2-1	13	.	TRBV11-2	CASRISGANEQFF
TRBJ2-7	15	.	TRBV6-1	CASSAGLSSSYEQYF
TRBJ2-7	15	.	TRBV28	CASSVGGEGRYEQYF
TRBJ1-1	16	.	TRBV7-2	CASSLARGVRDTEAFF
TRBJ2-5	15	few	TRBV6-2/TRBV6-3	CASRTPDRERGTQYF
TRBJ2-3	14	.	TRBV25-1	CASSKATAPDTQYF
TRBJ1-3	16	.	TRBV28	CASSPPSGTGVNTIYF
TRBJ2-3	17	few	TRBV4-2	CASSRELGRGPTDTQYF
TRBJ2-1	15	few	TRBV6-2/TRBV6-3	CASSSSRSSWDEQFF
TRBJ2-1	19	.	TRBV7-2	CASTLLPGLARGTHNEQFF
TRBJ2-3	14	.	TRBV7-2	CASSASGTVGTQYF
TRBJ2-5	12	few	TRBV29-1	CSSNRGQETQYF
TRBJ2-1	12	.	TRBV28	CASGGSPPQQFF
TRBJ2-7	14	few	TRBV6-1	CASSEADKSYEQYF
TRBJ2-1	14	few	TRBV11-2	CASRDTRFYNEQFF
TRBJ2-5	15	.	TRBV12-3/TRBV12-4	CASRLSTGVKGTQYF
TRBJ1-1	14	.	TRBV7-2	CASSLRGGDPEAFF
TRBJ1-1	12	once	TRBV29-1	CSVYGGGTEAFF
TRBJ1-5	16	.	TRBV12-3/TRBV12-4	CASSRSRGSPDQPQHF
TRBJ2-5	20	.	TRBV28	CTSSFPSSGGAHFSQETQYF
TRBJ2-5	16	few	TRBV7-9	CASRRDRSLESETQYF
TRBJ2-5	13	few	TRBV20-1	CSALGTGQETQYF
TRBJ2-5	15	few	TRBV6-2/TRBV6-3	CASSYGRAIQETQYF
TRBJ2-1	12	.	TRBV20-1	CSARGTSGGQFF
TRBJ2-2	14	.	TRBV29-1	CSVDAQGFGGELFF
TRBJ2-1	19	.	TRBV9	CASSDQTGTSQTPYNEQFF
TRBJ2-3	18	.	TRBV9	CASSVKRLAGGPADTQYF
TRBJ2-5	13	few	TRBV5-1	CASSLKVFETQYF
TRBJ2-1	14	few	TRBV20-1	CSATRQGGRNEQFF
TRBJ2-7	18	.	TRBV21-1	CASSKAGTGPPRHNEQYF
TRBJ1-6	14	.	TRBV12-3/TRBV12-4	CASSYTGRNSPLHF
TRBJ2-5	14	.	TRBV7-3	CAGSGLAGEGAQYF
TRBJ2-1	14	few	TRBV27	CASSLRLMADEQFF